One sample yielded the 28 T cell receptor beta chains listed below, sequenced in a study of cytomegalovirus exposure and HLA in healthy donors. The PCR employed 60 Vbeta primers together with 13 Jbeta primers. TCRdb keeps only in-frame clones here, not all; method: immunoSEQ multiplex PCR. The table shows 100,000 to 120,000 clones, with 65% to 85% occurring only once. Source material: PBMCs. All receptors come from a man aged 18-30 years in good health and CMV-seronegative.

The chain employs TRBV7-9 and TRBJ2-3, with a possible D match to TRBD1 (5 bases). Trimming shortened V by 2 bases and J by 5 bases, and 8 bases separated the two germline ends. CDR1 and CDR2 from the germline V gene are SEHNR and FQNEAQ (reference sequence). CDR3 length equals 13 residues. The CDR3 DNA follows: TGTGCCAGCAGCTTAATAGGGGTAGATACGCAGTATTTT. Encoded protein: CASSLIGVDTQYF.

As to this clone: Sequence at one end of the junction differs from germline and may be a read error. The chain has TRBV7-9 and TRBJ2-1; D is unresolved. Germline assignment: CDR1 SEHNR and CDR2 FQNEAQ (reference sequence). This CDR3 is 14 amino acids long. The CDR3 reads CSSSLASSYNEQFF. DNA for the CDR3: TGTTCCAGCAGCTTAGCCAGCTCCTACAATGAGCAGTTCTTC.

The chain employs TRBV7-9 and TRBJ1-2; tentative D call: TRBD1 (6 bases). V was trimmed by 2 bases and J by 10 bases, leaving 17 bases between them. The CDR3 runs to 14 residues. The germline CDR1 and CDR2 sequences are SEHNR and FQNEAQ (reference sequence). The CDR3: CASSLMDRAGDYTF. DNA of the CDR3: TGTGCCAGCAGCTTAATGGATCGGGCAGGGGACTACACCTTC.

The chain combines TRBV6-6 with TRBJ2-5; tentatively, D is TRBD1 (6 bases). Germline lookup yields CDR1 MNHNY and CDR2 SVGAGI (reference sequence). CDR3 size: 14 residues. Trimming left V 3 bases short and J 2 bases short, with 10 bases between. Here the CDR3 DNA reads TGTGCCAGCAGTTATTCGGACAGACAAGAGACCCAGTACTTC. Protein product: CASSYSDRQETQYF.

The gene calls are TRBV18 and TRBJ1-1, with 7 bases identical to TRBD1. Germline values: CDR1 KGHSH, CDR2 LQKENI. The V gene end was trimmed by 2 bases and the J gene end by 4 bases; junction bases not matched to a gene: 4. The CDR3 consists of 14 residues. CDR3 nucleotide sequence: TGTGCCAGCTCACCAGCAGGGGGTGGCACTGAAGCTTTCTTT. It specifies CASSPAGGGTEAFF.

The V and J genes are TRBV4-2 and TRBJ2-1, with 7 bases lining up with TRBD2. In germline, CDR1 is LGHNA, CDR2 YNFKEQ. The CDR3 has 16 amino acids. With V trimmed by 4 bases and J by 9 bases, 15 bases remained unmatched. CDR3 protein: CASSPRVRESNFEQFF. DNA of the CDR3: TGTGCCAGCAGCCCGAGGGTGCGGGAGTCTAACTTTGAGCAGTTCTTC.

The chain links TRBV27 to TRBJ1-2; a possible D gene is TRBD1 (6 bases). CDR1 and CDR2 (germline): MNHEY, SMNVEV (reference sequence). There are 13 residues in the CDR3. Between the trimmed V and J ends, which lost 0 bases and 6 bases, there was a span of 8 bases. This chain's CDR3 is CASSLSRGNGYTF. DNA for the CDR3: TGTGCCAGCAGTTTATCAAGGGGGAATGGCTACACCTTC.

CDR3 sequence: CASSQRGGNNYGYTF. CDR3 nucleotide sequence: TGTGCCAGCAGCCAGAGGGGGGGAAATAACTATGGCTACACCTTC. The rearrangement joins TRBV11-3 to TRBJ1-2; D may be TRBD1 (6 bases). CDR1 is SGHNT, CDR2 YENEEA, per germline. The CDR3 runs to 15 residues. V lost 5 bases to trimming and J lost 1 base, with 14 bases between them.

The CDR3 reads CASSMTSRDRGFNYGYTF. For the CDR3, the DNA is TGTGCCAGCAGTATGACAAGCCGGGACAGGGGGTTTAACTATGGCTACACCTTC. This rearrangement joins TRBV27 to TRBJ1-2; 11 nucleotides line up with TRBD1. CDR3 length: 18 amino acids. Germline-derived CDR1 and CDR2 are MNHEY and SMNVEV (reference sequence). V lost 5 bases, J lost 1 base, and 12 bases stayed unmatched.

This clone was counted between two and nine times. The CDR3 here is CASREAGVSDEQYF. For the CDR3, the DNA is TGTGCCAGCAGGGAGGCAGGGGTGTCAGACGAGCAGTACTTC. The chain joins TRBV6-5 to TRBJ2-7; D might be TRBD1 (6 bases). In germline, CDR1 is MNHEY, CDR2 SVGAGI. The V and J ends lost 6 bases and 5 bases respectively, with 17 bases between them. CDR3 length: 14 residues.

The chain carries TRBV19 and TRBJ1-1; 8 positions match TRBD1. This CDR3 contains 15 residues. Germline V gene sequence: CDR1 LNHDA, CDR2 SQIVND (reference sequence). J gave up 1 base and V 5 bases, and 6 bases lay outside the gene matches. The DNA of the CDR3 is TGTGCCAGTAGTCCGCTCGACAGGGGGAACACTGAAGCTTTCTTT. Translating it yields CASSPLDRGNTEAFF.

The chain carries TRBV18 and TRBJ2-2; D remains unclear. The CDR3 totals 15 residues. The germline gives CDR1 KGHSH, CDR2 LQKENI. V lost 3 bases, J lost 5 bases, and 13 bases lay in between. As DNA, the CDR3 is TGTGCCAGCTCACCTGCATCCCAAGCGACCGGGGAGCTGTTTTTT. The encoded protein is CASSPASQATGELFF.

This clone has only one observation. The V call is TRBV28, the J call TRBJ2-7; D might be TRBD1 (6 bases). The CDR3 loop spans 13 amino acids. Germline CDR1 is MDHEN and CDR2 is SYDVKM. V lost 8 bases and J lost 6, with 17 bases in between. DNA for the CDR3: TGTGCCAGCCGAGTGGGGGCCAGCGGCGAGCAGTACTTC. It specifies CASRVGASGEQYF.

The chain uses TRBV10-2 and TRBJ2-5, with 10 bases lining up with TRBD2. The CDR3 is made up of 18 amino acids. V dropped 0 bases and J dropped 5; count of bases not matched to a gene: 12. Per the germline V gene, CDR1 is WSHSY and CDR2 is SAAADI. The CDR3 coding sequence is TGCGCCAGCAGTGAGTCGAAAGTTACGGATAGCGGGAGGGAGACCCAGTACTTC. The encoded protein is CASSESKVTDSGRETQYF.

V gene TRBV5-1 combines with J gene TRBJ1-3, with 10 bases that match TRBD1. CDR1 SGHRS and CDR2 YFSETQ come from the germline V gene. Trimming cost V 4 bases and J 1 base; bases outside gene matches: 5. CDR3 length: 16 amino acids. CDR3 DNA: TGCGCCAGCAGCCAAGGGACAGGGGCGTCTGGAAACACCATATATTTT. Translated: CASSQGTGASGNTIYF. The variable domain in full, completed from reference TRBV5-1 and TRBJ1-3, reads KAGVTQTPRYLIKTRGQQVTLSCSPISGHRSVSWYQQTPGQGLQFLFEYFSETQRNKGNFPGRFSGRQFSNSRSEMNVSTLELGDSALYLCASSQGTGASGNTIYFGEGSWLTVV.

The V call is TRBV13, the J call TRBJ2-1, with TRBD1 matching over 10 bases. The CDR3 has 15 residues. CDR1 and CDR2 from the germline V gene are PRHDT and FYEKMQ (reference sequence). J was trimmed by 4 bases and V by 5 bases; bases with no gene match: 5. The CDR3 DNA is TGTGCCAGCAGCGCCGGACAGGGGGTTTACAATGAGCAGTTCTTC. Its translation is CASSAGQGVYNEQFF.

The V and J genes are TRBV6-1 and TRBJ1-1, with a weak D call TRBD1 (6 bases). From germline, CDR1 is MNHNS and CDR2 SASEGT. Between the trimmed V and J ends, which lost 5 bases and 6 bases, there was a span of 13 bases. This CDR3 has 13 amino acids. The CDR3 DNA reads as TGTGCCAGCAGTCCACTCGGGGGGCCTGAAGCTTTCTTT. It is translated as CASSPLGGPEAFF.

The CDR3 sequence: CASSPGLAGGPETQYF. The DNA of the CDR3 is TGTGCCAGCAGCCCCGGACTAGCGGGAGGGCCGGAGACCCAGTACTTC. This sequence joins TRBV11-1 and TRBJ2-5, with 15 bases matching TRBD2. With 5 bases clipped from V and 5 bases from J, the junction kept 6 bases outside the gene matches. Germline V CDR1 and CDR2: SGHAT, FQDESV (reference sequence). The length of the CDR3 is 16 residues.

V gene TRBV27 combines with J gene TRBJ2-7, with D possibly TRBD2 on 5 matching bases. The V gene's germline CDR1 is MNHEY and CDR2 SMNVEV (reference sequence). The length of the CDR3 is 15 residues. V was shortened by 5 bases and J by 6 bases, with 20 bases between the two germline ends. CDR3 DNA: TGTGCCAGCAGTATCACCGCTGGGCTAGCCGGCGAGCAGTACTTC. Translated: CASSITAGLAGEQYF.

The chain links TRBV5-8 to TRBJ2-5; 9 bases fit TRBD2. The assigned J gene may be wrong: the sequence end matches TRBJ2-7 better. The germline gives CDR1 SGHTS, CDR2 YDEGEE. The CDR3 consists of 15 residues. This CDR3 is CASSSRLADSYEQYF. The DNA of the CDR3 is TGTGCCAGCAGCTCCAGACTAGCGGACTCCTACGAGCAGTACTTC.

CDR3 nucleotides: TGTGCCAGCAGCTTTAAAGGTTCGAGGGTTGGGTTCCGTGGCTACACCTTC. Encoded protein: CASSFKGSRVGFRGYTF. V and J are TRBV5-6 and TRBJ1-2, with unresolved D. The CDR3 spans 17 residues. Looked up from germline, CDR1 is SGHDT and CDR2 is YYEEEE. V lost 2 bases to trimming and J lost 7 bases, with 24 bases between them.

This chain links TRBV15 with TRBJ2-7, with 11 bases lining up with TRBD1. V shed 8 bases, J shed 2 bases, and the junction held 5 bases outside the gene matches. This CDR3 is 14 amino acids long. The germline gives CDR1 LNHNV, CDR2 YYDKDF (reference sequence). The CDR3 region has the DNA TGTGCCACCCTAAGGACAGGGGGCCCCTACGAGCAGTACTTC. Protein sequence: CATLRTGGPYEQYF.

The chain recombines TRBV19 with TRBJ1-2; 11 bases are a match to TRBD1. There are 16 residues in the CDR3. Germline assignment: CDR1 LNHDA and CDR2 SQIVND (reference sequence). With 9 bases clipped from V and 5 bases from J, the junction kept 14 bases outside the gene matches. CDR3 in amino acids: CASTMGTGGTLYGYTF. Here the CDR3 DNA reads TGTGCCAGCACGATGGGGACAGGGGGAACCCTTTATGGCTACACCTTC.

The chain recombines TRBV7-6 with TRBJ2-7; weak D call: TRBD2 (5 bases). V lost 1 base to trimming and J lost 5 bases, with 15 bases between them. The germline V gene encodes CDR1 SGHVS and CDR2 FNYEAQ. CDR3 length equals 15 residues. CDR3 in amino acids: CASSLGVGMVDEQYF. DNA of the CDR3: TGTGCCAGCAGCTTAGGTGTCGGGATGGTCGACGAGCAGTACTTC.

The chain links TRBV5-6 to TRBJ2-7; 13 bases match TRBD2. The CDR3 covers 15 residues. Germline lookup yields CDR1 SGHDT and CDR2 YYEEEE. The ends lost 4 bases at V and 4 bases at J; junction bases unmatched: 5. In nucleotides, the CDR3 is TGTGCCAGCAGCCAGGGACTAGCGGGGACATACGAGCAGTACTTC. This encodes CASSQGLAGTYEQYF.

The chain uses TRBV28 and TRBJ2-5, with 7 bases identical to TRBD1. Germline CDR1 and CDR2: MDHEN and SYDVKM. The CDR3 runs 15 residues. Trimming at V came to 5 bases and at J to 2 bases, leaving 8 bases not matched to a gene. CDR3 sequence (DNA): TGTGCCAGCAGTGAACAGGGGCGCCTTCAAGAGACCCAGTACTTC. It specifies CASSEQGRLQETQYF.

The V call is TRBV9, the J call TRBJ2-2; tentatively, D is TRBD2 (5 bases). The germline CDR1 and CDR2 sequences are SGDLS and YYNGEE. The CDR3 runs to 15 residues. The V and J ends lost 0 bases and 6 bases respectively, with 12 bases between them. In DNA form, the CDR3 reads TGTGCCAGCAGCGTAGCCCCAACTAGTCCCGGGGAGCTGTTTTTT. Its protein product is CASSVAPTSPGELFF.

The chain recombines TRBV9 with TRBJ1-2; no clear D gene. V was pared by 2 bases and J by 8 bases, with 19 bases between. This CDR3 is 15 amino acids long. Germline V gene data show CDR1 as SGDLS and CDR2 as YYNGEE. This CDR3 is CASSVNEGPTGGYTF. The CDR3 nucleotides are TGTGCCAGCAGCGTTAACGAGGGCCCCACCGGGGGCTACACCTTC. Together with reference TRBV9 and TRBJ1-2, the CDR3 gives the full variable domain: DSGVTQTPKHLITATGQRVTLRCSPRSGDLSVYWYQQSLDQGLQFLIQYYNGEERAKGNILERFSAQQFPDLHSELNLSSLELGDSALYFCASSVNEGPTGGYTFGSGTRLTVV.